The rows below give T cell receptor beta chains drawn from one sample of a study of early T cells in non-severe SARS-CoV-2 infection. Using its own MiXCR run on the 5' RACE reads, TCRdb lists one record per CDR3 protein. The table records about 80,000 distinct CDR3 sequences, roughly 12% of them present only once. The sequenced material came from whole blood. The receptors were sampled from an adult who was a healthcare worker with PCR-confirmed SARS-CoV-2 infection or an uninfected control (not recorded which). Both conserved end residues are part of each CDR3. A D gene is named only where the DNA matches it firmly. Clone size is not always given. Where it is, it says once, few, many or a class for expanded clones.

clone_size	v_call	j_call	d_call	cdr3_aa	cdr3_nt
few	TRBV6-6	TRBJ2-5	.	CASSYGGQETQYF	TGTGCCAGCAGTTACGGGGGGCAAGAGACCCAGTACTTC
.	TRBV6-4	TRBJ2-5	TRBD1	CASSDRDSQETQYF	TGTGCCAGCAGTGACCGGGACAGTCAAGAGACCCAGTACTTC
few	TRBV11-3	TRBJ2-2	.	CASSLEGELFF	TGTGCCAGCAGCTTAGAAGGGGAGCTGTTTTTT
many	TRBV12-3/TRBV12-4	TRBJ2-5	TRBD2	CASRQRLAPETQYF	TGTGCCAGCAGACAGAGACTAGCCCCAGAGACCCAGTACTTC
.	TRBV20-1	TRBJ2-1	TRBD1	CSARRDSTYNEQFF	TGCAGTGCTAGAAGGGACAGTACCTACAATGAGCAGTTCTTC
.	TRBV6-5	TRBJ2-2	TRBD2	CASSMAGTSAREITGELFF	TGTGCCAGCAGTATGGCAGGGACTAGCGCTAGAGAGATCACCGGGGAGCTGTTTTTT
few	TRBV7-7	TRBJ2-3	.	CASSLGTPTDTQYF	TGTGCTAGCAGCTTGGGGACCCCCACAGATACGCAGTATTTT
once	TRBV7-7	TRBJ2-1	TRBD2	CASSPKGLAGVGEQFF	TGTGCTAGCAGCCCCAAGGGACTAGCGGGAGTGGGTGAGCAGTTCTTC
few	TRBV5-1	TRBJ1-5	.	CASSFSGNQPQHF	TGCGCCAGCAGCTTCTCTGGCAATCAGCCCCAGCATTTT
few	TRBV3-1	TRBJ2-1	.	CASTTKTGINEQFF	TGTGCCAGCACCACTAAAACAGGGATCAATGAGCAGTTCTTC
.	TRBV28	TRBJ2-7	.	CASQVGTGEQYF	TGTGCCAGTCAGGTTGGAACGGGCGAGCAGTACTTC
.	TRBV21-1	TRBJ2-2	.	CASSTRTGGTGELFF	TGTGCCAGCAGCACTAGGACAGGGGGCACCGGGGAGCTGTTTTTT
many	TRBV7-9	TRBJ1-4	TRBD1	CASSSAGTGFEKLFF	TGTGCCAGCAGCTCGGCCGGGACAGGGTTCGAAAAACTGTTTTTT
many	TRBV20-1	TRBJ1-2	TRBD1	CSVGQAPNYGYTF	TGCAGTGTCGGACAGGCTCCTAACTATGGCTACACCTTC
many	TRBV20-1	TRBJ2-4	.	CSAKLGEFPPQNIQYF	TGCAGTGCCAAATTAGGGGAGTTCCCCCCCCAAAACATTCAGTACTTC
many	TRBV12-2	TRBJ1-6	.	CASREGQPSNSPLHF	TGTGCAAGTCGTGAAGGACAGCCGAGTAATTCACCCCTCCACTTT
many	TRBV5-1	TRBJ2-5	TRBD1	CASSLTSGTGETQYF	TGCGCCAGCAGCTTAACGTCGGGGACAGGAGAGACCCAGTACTTC
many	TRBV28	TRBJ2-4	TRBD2	CASSLVGGNIQYF	TGTGCCAGCAGTTTAGTGGGAGGGAACATTCAGTACTTC
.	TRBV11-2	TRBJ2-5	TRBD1	CASSGTGVQETQYF	TGTGCCAGCAGCGGCACAGGGGTACAAGAGACCCAGTACTTC
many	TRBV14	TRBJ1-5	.	CASSQGAAWPQHF	TGTGCCAGCAGCCAGGGTGCCGCCTGGCCCCAGCATTTT
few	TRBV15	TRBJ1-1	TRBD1	CATSRGQANTEAFF	TGTGCCACCAGCAGGGGACAGGCGAACACTGAAGCTTTCTTT
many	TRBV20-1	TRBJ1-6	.	CSARDPFPSGSPLHF	TGCAGTGCTAGAGATCCGTTCCCTAGCGGTTCACCCCTCCACTTT
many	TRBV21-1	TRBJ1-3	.	CASSKGCSSASSGNTIYF	TGTGCCAGCAGCAAAGGCTGCTCCTCTGCTAGCTCTGGAAACACCATATATTTT
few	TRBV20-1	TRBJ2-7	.	CSARDPKGTSYEQYF	TGCAGTGCTAGAGATCCCAAGGGGACTTCCTACGAGCAGTACTTC
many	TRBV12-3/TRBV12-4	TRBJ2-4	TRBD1	CASSYRDRGAIQYF	TGTGCCAGCAGTTACCGGGACAGGGGAGCCATTCAGTACTTC
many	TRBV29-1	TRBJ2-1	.	CSVGYRGGNEQFF	TGCAGCGTTGGCTATCGGGGTGGCAATGAGCAGTTCTTC
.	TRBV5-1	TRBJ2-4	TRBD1	CASSQGAAKNIQYF	TGCGCCAGCAGCCAGGGGGCGGCCAAAAACATTCAGTACTTC
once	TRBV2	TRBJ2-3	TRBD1	CASSVDRGNTDTQYF	TGTGCCAGCAGTGTGGACAGGGGAAACACAGATACGCAGTATTTT
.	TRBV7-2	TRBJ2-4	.	CASSPSWGQGAKNIQYF	TGTGCCAGCAGCCCGAGTTGGGGCCAGGGAGCCAAAAACATTCAGTACTTC
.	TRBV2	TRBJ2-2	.	CASSGYNTGELFF	TGTGCCAGCAGTGGATACAACACCGGGGAGCTGTTTTTT
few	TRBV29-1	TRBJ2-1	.	CSVDPTGSYNEQFF	TGCAGCGTCGATCCCACCGGGTCCTACAATGAGCAGTTCTTC
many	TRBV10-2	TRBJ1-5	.	CASSESGTNQPQHF	TGCGCCAGCAGTGAGTCAGGTACCAATCAGCCCCAGCATTTT
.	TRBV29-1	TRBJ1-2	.	CSVGNYGYTF	TGCAGCGTGGGGAACTATGGCTACACCTTC
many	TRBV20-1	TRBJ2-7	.	CSARTASEVGEQYF	TGCAGTGCGAGAACTGCTAGCGAGGTAGGGGAGCAGTACTTC
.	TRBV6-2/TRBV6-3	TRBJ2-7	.	CASSYGSLPDEQYF	TGTGCCAGCAGTTACGGGTCACTTCCCGACGAGCAGTACTTC
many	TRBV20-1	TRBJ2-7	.	CSAAKQGVDEQYF	TGCAGTGCCGCGAAACAGGGTGTCGACGAGCAGTACTTC